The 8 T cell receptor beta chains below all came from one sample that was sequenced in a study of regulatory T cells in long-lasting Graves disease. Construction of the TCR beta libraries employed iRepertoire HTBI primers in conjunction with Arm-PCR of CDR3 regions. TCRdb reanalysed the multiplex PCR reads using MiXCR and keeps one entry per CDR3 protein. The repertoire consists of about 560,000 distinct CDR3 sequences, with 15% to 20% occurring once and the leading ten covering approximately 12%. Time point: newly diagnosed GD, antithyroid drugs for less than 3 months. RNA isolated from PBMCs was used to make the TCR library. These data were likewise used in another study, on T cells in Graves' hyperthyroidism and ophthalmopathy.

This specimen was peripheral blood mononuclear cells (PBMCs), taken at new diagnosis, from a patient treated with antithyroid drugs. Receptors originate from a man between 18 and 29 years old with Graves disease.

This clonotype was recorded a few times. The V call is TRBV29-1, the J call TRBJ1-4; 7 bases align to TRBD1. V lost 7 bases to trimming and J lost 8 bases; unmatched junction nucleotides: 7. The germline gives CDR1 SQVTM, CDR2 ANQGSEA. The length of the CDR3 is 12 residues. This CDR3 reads CSARDRSEKLFF. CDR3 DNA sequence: TGCAGCGCGCGGGACAGATCGGAAAAACTGTTTTTT.

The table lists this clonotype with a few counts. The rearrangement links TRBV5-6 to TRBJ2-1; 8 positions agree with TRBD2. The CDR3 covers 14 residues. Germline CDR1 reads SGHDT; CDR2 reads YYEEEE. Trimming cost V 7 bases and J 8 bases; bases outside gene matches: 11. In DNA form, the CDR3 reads TGTGCCAGCTGTCCGGGACTAGAGGTATATGAGCAGTTCTTC. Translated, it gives CASCPGLEVYEQFF.

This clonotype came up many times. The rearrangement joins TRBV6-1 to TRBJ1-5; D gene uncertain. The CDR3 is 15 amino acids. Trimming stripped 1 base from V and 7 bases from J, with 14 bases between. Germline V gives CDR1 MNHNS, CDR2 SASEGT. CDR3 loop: CASSEVGAGSQPQHF. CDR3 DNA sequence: TGTGCCAGCAGTGAAGTCGGAGCAGGATCCCAGCCCCAGCATTTT.

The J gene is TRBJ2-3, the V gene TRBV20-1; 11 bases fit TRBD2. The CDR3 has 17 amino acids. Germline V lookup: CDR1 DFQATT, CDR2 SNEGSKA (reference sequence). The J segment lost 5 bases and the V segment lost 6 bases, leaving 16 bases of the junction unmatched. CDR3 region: CSASIPGLAASKDTQYF. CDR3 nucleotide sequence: TGCAGTGCCAGTATTCCGGGACTAGCGGCGTCGAAAGATACGCAGTATTTT.

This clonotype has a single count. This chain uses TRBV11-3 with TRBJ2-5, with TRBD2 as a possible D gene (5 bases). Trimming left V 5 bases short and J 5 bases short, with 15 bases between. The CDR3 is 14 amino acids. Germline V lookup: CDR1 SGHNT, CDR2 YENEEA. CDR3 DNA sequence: TGTGCCAGCAGCCCCGCGGGTATGAGGGAGACCCAGTACTTC. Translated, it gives CASSPAGMRETQYF.

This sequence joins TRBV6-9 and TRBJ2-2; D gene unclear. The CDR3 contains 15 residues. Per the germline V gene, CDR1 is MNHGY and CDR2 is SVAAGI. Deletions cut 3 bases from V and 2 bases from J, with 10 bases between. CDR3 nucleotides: TGTGCCAGCAGTTACGTACAGATAAACACCGGGGAGCTGTTTTTT. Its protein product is CASSYVQINTGELFF.

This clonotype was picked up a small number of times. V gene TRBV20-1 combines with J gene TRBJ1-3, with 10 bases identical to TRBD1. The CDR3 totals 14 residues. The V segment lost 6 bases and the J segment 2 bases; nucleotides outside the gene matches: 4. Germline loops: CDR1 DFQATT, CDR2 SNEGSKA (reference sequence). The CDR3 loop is CSAWDRGAGNTIYF. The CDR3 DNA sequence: TGCAGTGCCTGGGACAGGGGCGCTGGAAACACCATATATTTT.

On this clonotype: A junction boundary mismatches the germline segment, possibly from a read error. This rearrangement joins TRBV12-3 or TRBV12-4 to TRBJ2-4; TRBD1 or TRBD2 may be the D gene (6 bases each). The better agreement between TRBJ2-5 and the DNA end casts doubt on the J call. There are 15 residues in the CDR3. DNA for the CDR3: TGTGCCAGCAGGTTAGTGTGGGGGCGGGGTGAGACCCAGTACTTC. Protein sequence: CASRLVWGRGETQYF.